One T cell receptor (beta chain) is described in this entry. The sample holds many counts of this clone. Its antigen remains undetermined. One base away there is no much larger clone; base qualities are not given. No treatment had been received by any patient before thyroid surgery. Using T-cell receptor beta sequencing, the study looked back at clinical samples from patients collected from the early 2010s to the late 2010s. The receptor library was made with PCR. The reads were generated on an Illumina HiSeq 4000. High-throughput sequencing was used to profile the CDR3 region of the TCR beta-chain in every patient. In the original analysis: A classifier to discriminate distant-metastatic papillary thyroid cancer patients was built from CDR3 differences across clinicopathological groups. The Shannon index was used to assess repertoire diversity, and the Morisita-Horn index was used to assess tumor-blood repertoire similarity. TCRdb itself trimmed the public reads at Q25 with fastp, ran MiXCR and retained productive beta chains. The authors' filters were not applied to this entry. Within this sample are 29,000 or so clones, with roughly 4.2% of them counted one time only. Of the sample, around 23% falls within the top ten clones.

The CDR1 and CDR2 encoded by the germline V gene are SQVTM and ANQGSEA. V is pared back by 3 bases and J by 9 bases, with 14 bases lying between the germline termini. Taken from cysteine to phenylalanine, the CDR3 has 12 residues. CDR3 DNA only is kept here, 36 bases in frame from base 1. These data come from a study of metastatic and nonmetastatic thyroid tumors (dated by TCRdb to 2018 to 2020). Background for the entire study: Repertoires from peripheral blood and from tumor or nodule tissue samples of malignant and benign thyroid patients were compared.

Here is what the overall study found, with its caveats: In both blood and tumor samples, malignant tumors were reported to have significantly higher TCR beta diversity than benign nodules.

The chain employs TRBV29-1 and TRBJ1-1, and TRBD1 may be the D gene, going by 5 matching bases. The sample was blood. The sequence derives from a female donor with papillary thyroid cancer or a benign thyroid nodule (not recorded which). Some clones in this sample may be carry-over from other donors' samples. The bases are TGCAGCGTTGAGGGGGTTACGGAGAAAGCTTTCTTT. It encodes CSVEGVTEKAFF.